The sequence of this TCR beta chain was determined in a study of OX40 agonist ivuxolimab in advanced cancers. Study information: With ivuxolimab, an agonistic anti-OX40 (CD134) antibody, patients were treated.

Study results and limitations: Dosing at 0.1 to 3.0 mg/kg was accompanied by clonal expansion of CD4+ and CD8+ blood T cells by week 6.

Trimming left V 4 bases short and J 2 bases short, with 14 bases between. Germline CDR1 and CDR2: MGHRA and YSYEKL. This CDR3 spans 15 amino acids. With respect to this clone: Its specificity is unknown.

Exclusion applied to patients with autoimmune disease history or systemic immunosuppression. The table came from immunoSEQ multiplex PCR; TCRdb's copy has only in-frame clones and leaves some out. The sample comprises around 60,000 clones, nearly 90% of which are singletons, and approximately 12% rests with the top ten. V gene TRBV4-1 combines with J gene TRBJ1-1; perhaps TRBD1 as D (6 bases). This sequence originates from an adult with an advanced solid tumor such as melanoma, head and neck, liver or kidney cancer. Sequencing used CD4+ or CD8+ T cells sorted from blood, obtained in a trial of the OX40 agonist ivuxolimab. In DNA, the CDR3 is TGCGCCAGCAGCCTCCTTGGCAGGGGAAACACTGAAGCTTTCTTT. Translated, it gives CASSLLGRGNTEAFF.